A selection of T cell receptor beta chains follows, all from one sample in a study of glioma-infiltrating T cells. Using its own MiXCR run on the multiplex PCR reads, TCRdb lists one record per CDR3 protein. The sample lists 150,000 to 200,000 distinct CDR3 sequences, about 31% occurring once. The material sequenced was glioma tissue, nonneoplastic brain tissue, or PBMCs (not recorded which). These receptors were collected from a human donor with low-grade glioma or glioblastoma, undergoing nonglioma brain surgery, or in good health (not recorded which). The CDR3 runs from the conserved cysteine through the conserved F or W. A D gene is named only where the DNA matches it firmly. Where a row states a size, it is once, few, many or the class of an expanded clone; other rows omit it.

cdr3_nt: TGTGCCAGCAGTGAACAGGAGCTCAACACTGAAGCTTTCTTT; cdr3_aa: CASSEQELNTEAFF; d_call: .; v_call: TRBV25-1; j_call: TRBJ1-1; clone_size: many
cdr3_nt: TGCGCCAGCAGCCAAGTTCCTAGCAGAGGAGATACGCAGTATTTT; cdr3_aa: CASSQVPSRGDTQYF; d_call: .; v_call: TRBV4-3; j_call: TRBJ2-3; clone_size: many
cdr3_nt: TGCAGTGCTAGAGTCAGGGGTGTTATCGCCCGGTCCGGGGAGCTGTTTTTT; cdr3_aa: CSARVRGVIARSGELFF; d_call: .; v_call: TRBV20-1; j_call: TRBJ2-2; clone_size: many
cdr3_nt: TGTGCCAGCAGCTCCGGACAGGGGTCCTATGGCTACACCTTC; cdr3_aa: CASSSGQGSYGYTF; d_call: TRBD1; v_call: TRBV7-2; j_call: TRBJ1-2; clone_size: many
cdr3_nt: TGTGCCAGCAGCCAAGATCGGCAGGGGGAGGAAAGGGTCACAGATACGCAGTATTTT; cdr3_aa: CASSQDRQGEERVTDTQYF; d_call: .; v_call: TRBV3-1; j_call: TRBJ2-3; clone_size: .
cdr3_nt: TGTGCCAGCAGCCCGCTTAAGGGGGCCGGAGATTTCTTT; cdr3_aa: CASSPLKGAGDFF; d_call: TRBD1; v_call: TRBV3-1; j_call: TRBJ1-1; clone_size: .
cdr3_nt: TGTGCCAGCAGGTTGGGACTAGCGGGAGAAGAGACCAAGTACTTC; cdr3_aa: CASRLGLAGEETKYF; d_call: TRBD2; v_call: TRBV3-1; j_call: TRBJ2-5; clone_size: .
cdr3_nt: TGTGCCAGAAGCTTGGATCTAGATACGCAGTATTTT; cdr3_aa: CARSLDLDTQYF; d_call: .; v_call: TRBV5-4; j_call: TRBJ2-3; clone_size: .
cdr3_nt: TGTGCCAGCAGCCAAGATGCTAGCGGGAGTTTGAATGAGCAGTTCTTC; cdr3_aa: CASSQDASGSLNEQFF; d_call: TRBD2; v_call: TRBV4-2; j_call: TRBJ2-1; clone_size: .
cdr3_nt: TGTGCCTACAGTTACTCGGGGGGCGCGACAGATACGCAGTATTTT; cdr3_aa: CAYSYSGGATDTQYF; d_call: .; v_call: TRBV6-5; j_call: TRBJ2-3; clone_size: .
cdr3_nt: TGTGCCAGCAGTTACGCACTAGGTTTGTACTTC; cdr3_aa: CASSYALGLYF; d_call: .; v_call: TRBV6-2/TRBV6-3; j_call: TRBJ2-7; clone_size: many
cdr3_nt: TGTGCCAGCAGTTCGATGGACAGGCGAGGTGGCTACACCTTC; cdr3_aa: CASSSMDRRGGYTF; d_call: TRBD1; v_call: TRBV27; j_call: TRBJ1-2; clone_size: many